This entry lists 14 T cell receptor beta chains sequenced from one sample in a study of blood T cell repertoires in COVID-19. Sequencing was performed with immunoSEQ multiplex PCR; in TCRdb, only in-frame clones are kept and a portion is missing. The data contain some 170,000 clones, 84% of them seen just once; the ten biggest clones take up around 15%. The material sequenced was PBMCs or T cells enriched from blood (not recorded which). The receptors were sampled from a man in his fifties who had recovered from COVID-19.

The chain carries TRBV28 and TRBJ1-4; D gene unclear. CDR3 length: 15 amino acids. Germline values: CDR1 MDHEN, CDR2 SYDVKM. The germline V and J ends were trimmed by 4 bases and 5 bases, with 14 bases remaining between them. The CDR3 spells CASSSPWSGNEKLFF. DNA for the CDR3: TGTGCCAGCAGTTCTCCCTGGTCGGGGAATGAAAAACTGTTTTTT.

The chain is built from TRBV5-5 and TRBJ2-3; D ambiguous. The V gene lost 4 bases and the J gene lost 0 bases, with 6 bases spanning the gap. The CDR3 spans 13 residues. Per the germline V gene, CDR1 is SGHKS and CDR2 is YYEKEE (reference sequence). As DNA, the CDR3 is TGTGCCAGCAGCAGCGCCAGCACAGATACGCAGTATTTT. Protein: CASSSASTDTQYF.

The rearrangement links TRBV5-1 to TRBJ2-1, with 8 bases matching TRBD2. This CDR3 has 14 residues. Germline V lookup: CDR1 SGHRS, CDR2 YFSETQ. V trimming: 2 bases; J trimming: 6 bases; junction bases outside the gene matches: 4. DNA for the CDR3: TGCGCCAGCAGCTTCGGGGGGGCAACCAATGAGCAGTTCTTC. This sequence encodes CASSFGGATNEQFF.

CDR3 residues: CASSPLRGNYTF. The CDR3, as DNA: TGTGCCAGCTCACCCCTAAGGGGGAACTACACCTTC. The chain links TRBV18 to TRBJ1-2; perhaps TRBD1 as D (6 bases). Deletions cut 3 bases from V and 10 bases from J, with 12 bases between. Germline V gives CDR1 KGHSH, CDR2 LQKENI. CDR3 size: 12 residues.

The J gene is TRBJ1-2, the V gene TRBV19, with 8 bases matching TRBD1. There are 16 residues in the CDR3. The germline CDR1 and CDR2 sequences are LNHDA and SQIVND (reference sequence). V dropped 3 bases and J dropped 2; count of bases not matched to a gene: 8. The CDR3, as DNA: TGTGCCAGTAGTATCGCAGGACAGGGCGTGAACTATGGCTACACCTTC. It is translated as CASSIAGQGVNYGYTF.

This sequence joins TRBV3-1 (or the pseudogene TRBV3-2) and TRBJ1-5; 7 bases map to TRBD1. Germline CDR1 and CDR2: LGHDT and YNNKEL (reference sequence). Losses at the gene ends were 7 bases for V and 0 bases for J; bases not matched to a gene: 3. The CDR3 has 14 amino acids. CDR3 DNA: TGTGCCAGCAACAACAGGGGTAGCAATCAGCCCCAGCATTTT. Amino acids: CASNNRGSNQPQHF.

The rearrangement links TRBV19 to TRBJ2-7; D unclear. The CDR3 length is 13 residues. V dropped 8 bases and J dropped 4 bases, with 15 bases sitting between them. Germline CDR1 and CDR2: LNHDA and SQIVND (reference sequence). For the CDR3, the DNA is TGTGCCAGTTCGAGGATACCTGATTACGAGCAGTACTTC. This codes for CASSRIPDYEQYF.

The V gene is TRBV6-5, the J gene TRBJ1-1, with a weak D call TRBD1 (6 bases). CDR3 length equals 14 residues. The V end lost 6 bases, the J end lost 8 bases, and 19 bases lay between the germline ends. Germline V gene sequence: CDR1 MNHEY, CDR2 SVGAGI. CDR3 DNA sequence: TGTGCCAGCAGGACACAGGGCGGAACGACCGAAGCTTTCTTT. Translating gives CASRTQGGTTEAFF.

The chain carries TRBV4-1 and TRBJ2-7; D possibly corresponds to TRBD1 (5 bases). With 3 bases removed from V and 0 bases from J, the gap between germline ends came to 12 bases. The CDR3 runs 15 residues. The V gene's germline CDR1 is MGHRA and CDR2 YSYEKL. CDR3 coding DNA: TGCGCCAGCAGCCAGGCAGGGTATCGCTCCTACGAGCAGTACTTC. Amino acids: CASSQAGYRSYEQYF.

The chain employs TRBV11-2 and TRBJ2-7, with 9 bases matching TRBD1. The CDR3 covers 15 residues. Germline CDR1 and CDR2: SGHAT and FQNNGV. V was pared by 3 bases and J by 2 bases, with 5 bases of the junction left unmatched. The CDR3 region is CASSFGTGITYEQYF. In DNA, the CDR3 is TGTGCCAGCAGCTTCGGGACAGGGATCACCTACGAGCAGTACTTC.

The chain couples TRBV7-9 to TRBJ2-1; TRBD2 aligns across 8 bases. CDR3 size: 16 residues. Germline V gene lookup returns CDR1 SEHNR and CDR2 FQNEAQ (reference sequence). Losses at the gene ends were 1 base for V and 4 bases for J; bases not matched to a gene: 6. The CDR3 coding sequence is TGTGCCAGCAGCTTAGAAGGGCCTAGCGGGTACAATGAGCAGTTCTTC. This translates into CASSLEGPSGYNEQFF. The full variable domain, rest sourced from reference TRBV7-9 and TRBJ2-1, is DTGVSQNPRHKITKRGQNVTFRCDPISEHNRLYWYRQTLGQGPEFLTYFQNEAQLEKSRLLSDRFSAERPKGSFSTLEIQRTEQGDSAMYLCASSLEGPSGYNEQFFGPGTRLTVL.

The J gene is TRBJ1-2, the V gene TRBV4-2; 7 bases align to TRBD1. From germline, CDR1 is LGHNA and CDR2 YNFKEQ. Trimming cost V 5 bases and J 4 bases; bases outside gene matches: 10. The CDR3 length is 15 residues. CDR3 protein: CASSDPGTVFYGYTF. CDR3 bases: TGTGCCAGCAGCGATCCCGGGACAGTGTTCTATGGCTACACCTTC.

This chain uses TRBV19 with TRBJ1-3, with 7 bases aligning to TRBD1. CDR1 is LNHDA and CDR2 is SQIVND in the germline V gene (reference sequence). The CDR3 consists of 17 residues. V lost 3 bases to trimming and J lost 1 base; unmatched junction nucleotides: 9. This CDR3 reads CASSIEGASLSGNTIYF. DNA of the CDR3: TGTGCCAGTAGTATTGAGGGGGCCTCCCTGTCTGGAAACACCATATATTTT.

The chain is built from TRBV2 and TRBJ1-5; D possibly corresponds to TRBD1 (5 bases). The CDR3 contains 15 residues. The germline V gene has CDR1 SNHLY and CDR2 FYNNEI. Trimming cost V 3 bases and J 2 bases, with 11 bases left between them. The CDR3 here is CASSDKGLGNQPQHF. The CDR3 DNA is TGTGCCAGCAGTGATAAGGGGCTGGGCAATCAGCCCCAGCATTTT.